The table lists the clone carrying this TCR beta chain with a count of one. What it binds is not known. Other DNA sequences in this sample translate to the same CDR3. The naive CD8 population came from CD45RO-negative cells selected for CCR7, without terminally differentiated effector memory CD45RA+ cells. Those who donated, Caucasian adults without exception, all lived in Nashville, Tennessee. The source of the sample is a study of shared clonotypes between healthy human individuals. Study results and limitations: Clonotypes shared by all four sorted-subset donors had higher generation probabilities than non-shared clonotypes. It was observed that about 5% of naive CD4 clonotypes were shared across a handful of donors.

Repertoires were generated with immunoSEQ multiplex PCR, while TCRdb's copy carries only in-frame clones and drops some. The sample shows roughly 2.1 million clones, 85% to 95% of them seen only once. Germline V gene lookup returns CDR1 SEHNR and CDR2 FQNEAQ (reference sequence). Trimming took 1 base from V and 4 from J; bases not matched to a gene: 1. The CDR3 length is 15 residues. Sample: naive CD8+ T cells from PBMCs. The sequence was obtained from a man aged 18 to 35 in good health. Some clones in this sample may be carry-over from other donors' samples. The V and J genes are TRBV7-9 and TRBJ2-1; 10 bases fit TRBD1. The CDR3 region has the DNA TGTGCCAGCAGCTTAGGACAGGGGGCGTACAATGAGCAGTTCTTC. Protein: CASSLGQGAYNEQFF.